The 10 T cell receptor beta chains below come from one sample, sequenced in a study of T cells in localized non-small cell lung cancer. Method: immunoSEQ multiplex PCR; TCRdb's copy keeps in-frame clones and lacks some. The repertoire includes approximately 40,000 clones, around nine tenths of them detected once, and around 3.8% sits in the top ten. The sample here was peripheral blood, taken before any cancer treatment. The receptor set was obtained from a man between 18 and 50 years old with stage I lung adenocarcinoma.

The CDR3 nucleotides read TGTGCCAGCAGCCCAGGAGGGGGGAGCTCCTACGAGCAGTACTTC. The encoded protein is CASSPGGGSSYEQYF. The chain has TRBV5-4 and TRBJ2-7, with D perhaps TRBD1 or TRBD2 (6 bases each). The CDR3 extends over 15 amino acids. Germline V gene data show CDR1 as SGHNT and CDR2 as YYREEE (reference sequence). V lost 4 bases, J lost 0 bases, and 14 bases lay in between. The complete variable domain, with remaining parts taken from reference TRBV5-4 and TRBJ2-7, reads ETGVTQSPTHLIKTRGQQVTLRCSSQSGHNTVSWYQQALGQGPQFIFQYYREEENGRGNFPPRFSGLQFPNYSSELNVNALELDDSALYLCASSPGGGSSYEQYFGPGTRLTVT.

In this sample, this clone turned up once. The chain employs TRBV5-6 and TRBJ2-3; the match to TRBD1 covers 8 bases. Germline values: CDR1 SGHDT, CDR2 YYEEEE. CDR3 length: 15 residues. Trimming cost V 2 bases and J 1 base; bases outside gene matches: 3. CDR3 in DNA: TGTGCCAGCAGCTTACCGGGACAGGGCACAGATACGCAGTATTTT. Protein sequence: CASSLPGQGTDTQYF.

This chain joins TRBV9 and TRBJ2-5, with 12 bases lining up with TRBD2. The CDR3 consists of 17 residues. The V segment lost 4 bases and the J segment 5 bases; nucleotides outside the gene matches: 12. Germline CDR1 is SGDLS and CDR2 is YYNGEE. This chain's CDR3 is CASSPRGLAGGQETQYF. The CDR3 nucleotides are TGTGCCAGCAGCCCCAGGGGGCTAGCGGGGGGGCAGGAGACCCAGTACTTC.

V and J are TRBV4-3 and TRBJ1-4, with unresolved D. The CDR3 is 15 residues long. Trimming shortened V by 0 bases and J by 4 bases, and 9 bases separated the two germline ends. Germline loops: CDR1 LGHNA, CDR2 YSLEER. The DNA for the CDR3 is TGCGCCAGCAGCCAAGATTCAGGACTTAATGAAAAACTGTTTTTT. Amino acids: CASSQDSGLNEKLFF.

The chain couples TRBV2 to TRBJ1-4; TRBD1 is a possible D gene (6 bases). Trimming shortened V by 2 bases and J by 7 bases, and 11 bases separated the two germline ends. CDR1 SNHLY and CDR2 FYNNEI come from the germline V gene. The CDR3 has 14 residues. The CDR3: CASSERTGTEKLFF. CDR3 coding DNA: TGTGCCAGCAGTGAACGCACAGGGACTGAAAAACTGTTTTTT.

The CDR3 loop reads CASSLEQGGTPLHF. For the CDR3, the DNA is TGCGCCAGCAGCTTGGAACAGGGAGGGACACCCCTCCACTTT. The chain joins TRBV5-1 to TRBJ1-6, with TRBD1 as a possible D gene (6 bases). With 0 bases removed from V and 11 bases from J, the gap between germline ends came to 12 bases. There are 14 residues in the CDR3. Looked up from germline, CDR1 is SGHRS and CDR2 is YFSETQ.

This chain connects TRBV29-1 to TRBJ1-2, with 12 bases lining up with TRBD1. J lost 6 bases, V lost 7 bases, and 9 bases had no gene match. Per the germline V gene, CDR1 is SQVTM and CDR2 is ANQGSEA. This CDR3 is 14 amino acids long. In DNA, the CDR3 is TGCAGCGCCGAGCGGGACAGGGGGCCGGATGGCTACACCTTC. Translating gives CSAERDRGPDGYTF.

V gene TRBV19 combines with J gene TRBJ2-5, with D unresolved. This CDR3 comprises 16 residues. CDR1 is LNHDA, CDR2 SQIVND, per germline (reference sequence). V dropped 6 bases and J dropped 2 bases, with 19 bases sitting between them. CDR3 loop: CASSLSVGSLQETQYF. CDR3 in DNA: TGTGCCAGTAGCCTTTCAGTTGGGTCCTTACAAGAGACCCAGTACTTC. Combining the CDR3 with reference TRBV19 and TRBJ2-5 gives the whole variable domain DGGITQSPKYLFRKEGQNVTLSCEQNLNHDAMYWYRQDPGQGLRLIYYSQIVNDFQKGDIAEGYSVSREKKESFPLTVTSAQKNPTAFYLCASSLSVGSLQETQYFGPGTRLLVL.

The chain joins TRBV5-4 to TRBJ1-3, with D maybe TRBD1 (6 bases). The CDR3 is 14 amino acids. With 5 bases removed from V and 3 bases from J, the gap between germline ends came to 12 bases. Germline CDR1 reads SGHNT; CDR2 reads YYREEE (reference sequence). The CDR3: CASSNGGLGNTIYF. The DNA for the CDR3 is TGTGCCAGCAGTAACGGGGGGCTTGGAAACACCATATATTTT.

The CDR3 spells CASSLGTSQETQYF. The CDR3 coding sequence is TGCGCCAGCAGCCTCGGGACTAGCCAAGAGACCCAGTACTTC. The chain uses TRBV5-1 and TRBJ2-5; 8 nucleotides match TRBD2. V shed 4 bases, J shed 1 base, and the junction held 3 bases outside the gene matches. The germline V gene encodes CDR1 SGHRS and CDR2 YFSETQ. CDR3 length: 14 amino acids.